The subject of this entry is one T cell receptor beta chain. Study processing details: Reference gene primer amplification gave estimated nucleated cell counts. The protocol was immunoSEQ multiplex PCR, while the TCRdb copy is restricted to in-frame clones and leaves out a portion. Clone size and V and J calls were adopted from that table, with D and trimming inferred from the DNA. The sample holds about 220,000 clones; around 82% are singletons and the top ten take over 7%. The data were taken from a study of blood T cell repertoires in COVID-19. About the research overall: The study drew acute and convalescent COVID-19 samples from the United States, Italy and Spain. T cells, B-cell-depleted T cells, or PBMCs provided the cDNA or gDNA that served as material.

The CDR3 spans 15 residues. The V gene's germline CDR1 is SGHDT and CDR2 YYEEEE. V was pared by 2 bases and J by 0 bases, with 10 bases between. The rearrangement links TRBV5-6 to TRBJ2-3; weak D call: TRBD1 (6 bases). This TCR derives from a woman in her sixties or seventies with acute or convalescent COVID-19. Material: peripheral blood. The CDR3 DNA follows: TGTGCCAGCAGCTTAAGACAGGTTAGCACAGATACGCAGTATTTT. This gives the protein CASSLRQVSTDTQYF. The full variable domain, in which reference TRBV5-6 and TRBJ2-3 provide the parts outside the CDR3, is DAGVTQSPTHLIKTRGQQVTLRCSPKSGHDTVSWYQQALGQGPQFIFQYYEEEERQRGNFPDRFSGHQFPNYSSELNVNALLLGDSALYLCASSLRQVSTDTQYFGPGTRLTVL.